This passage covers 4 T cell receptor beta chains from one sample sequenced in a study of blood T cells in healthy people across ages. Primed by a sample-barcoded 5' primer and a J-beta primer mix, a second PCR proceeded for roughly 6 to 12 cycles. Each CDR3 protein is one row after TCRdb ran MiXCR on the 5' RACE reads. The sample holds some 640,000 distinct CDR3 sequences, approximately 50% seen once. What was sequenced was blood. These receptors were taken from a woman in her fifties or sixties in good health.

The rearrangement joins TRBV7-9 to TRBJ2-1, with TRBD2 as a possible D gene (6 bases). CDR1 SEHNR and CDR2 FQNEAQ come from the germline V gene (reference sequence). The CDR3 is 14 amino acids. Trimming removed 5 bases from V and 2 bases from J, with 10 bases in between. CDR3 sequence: CASSAGQAYNEQFF. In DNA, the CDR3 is TGTGCCAGCAGCGCGGGGCAGGCCTACAATGAGCAGTTCTTC.

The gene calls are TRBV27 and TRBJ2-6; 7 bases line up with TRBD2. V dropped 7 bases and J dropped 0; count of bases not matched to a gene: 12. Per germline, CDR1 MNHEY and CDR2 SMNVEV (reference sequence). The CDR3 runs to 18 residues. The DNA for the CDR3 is TGTGCCAGCAAGCCGGGACCAGCGGGAAACTCTGGGGCCAACGTCCTGACTTTC. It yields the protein CASKPGPAGNSGANVLTF.

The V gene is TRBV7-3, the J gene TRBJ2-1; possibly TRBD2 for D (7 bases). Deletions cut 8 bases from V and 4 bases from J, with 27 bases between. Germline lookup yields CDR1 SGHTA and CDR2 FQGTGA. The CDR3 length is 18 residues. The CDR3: CASGITGPGLGVYNEQFF. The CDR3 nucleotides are TGTGCCAGCGGCATTACAGGGCCCGGACTAGGGGTATACAATGAGCAGTTCTTC.

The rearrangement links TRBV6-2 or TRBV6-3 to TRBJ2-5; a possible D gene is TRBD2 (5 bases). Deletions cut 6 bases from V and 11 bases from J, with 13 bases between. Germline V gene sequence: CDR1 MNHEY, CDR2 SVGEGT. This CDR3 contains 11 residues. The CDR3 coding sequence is TGTGCCAGCAGGGCCCTGGGAGAGCAGTACTTC. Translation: CASRALGEQYF.